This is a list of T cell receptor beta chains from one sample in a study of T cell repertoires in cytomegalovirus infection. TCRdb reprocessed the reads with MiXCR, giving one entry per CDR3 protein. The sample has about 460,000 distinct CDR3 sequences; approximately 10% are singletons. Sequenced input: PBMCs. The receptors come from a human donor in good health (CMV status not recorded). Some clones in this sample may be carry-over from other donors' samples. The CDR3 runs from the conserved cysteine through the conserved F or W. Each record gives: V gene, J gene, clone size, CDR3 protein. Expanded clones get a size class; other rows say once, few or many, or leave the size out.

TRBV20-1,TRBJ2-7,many,CSAVRREEQYF
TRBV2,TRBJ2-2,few,CAKQGAANTGELFF
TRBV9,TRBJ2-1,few,CASSGGEGAPGYNEQFF
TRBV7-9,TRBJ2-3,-,CASFGTVRGSTDTQYF
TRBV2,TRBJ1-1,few,CASRTEEDTEAFF
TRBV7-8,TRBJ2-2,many,CASSWPQGADTGELFF
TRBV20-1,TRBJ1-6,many,CSARAGNSPLHF
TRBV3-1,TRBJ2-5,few,CASSWTSGRTGETQYF
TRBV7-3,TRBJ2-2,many,CASSLGTFTGELFF
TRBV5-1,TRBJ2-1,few,CASSLVQAGVSISYNEQFF
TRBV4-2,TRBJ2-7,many,CASSQGTGMIYQQQYF
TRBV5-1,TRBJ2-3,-,CASSLARLAGAGGTDTQYF
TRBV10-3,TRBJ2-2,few,CAVLTGTSGRSGTGELFF
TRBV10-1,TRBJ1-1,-,CASSESDRGAFF
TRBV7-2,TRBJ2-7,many,CASSLGARVPEQYF
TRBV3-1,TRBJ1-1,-,CASSRRDSSVAFF
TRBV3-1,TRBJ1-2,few,CASSPEILASNGYTF
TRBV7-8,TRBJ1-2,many,CASSFRGQGWDGYTF
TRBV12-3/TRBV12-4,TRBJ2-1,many,CASSPIRRPIAYNEQFF
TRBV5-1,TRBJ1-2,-,CASSLGVNYGYTF
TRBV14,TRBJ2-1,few,CASSQGGREREYQQFF
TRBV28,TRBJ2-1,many,CASWGLADYYNEQFF
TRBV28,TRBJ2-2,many,CASSFEFASYNTGELFF
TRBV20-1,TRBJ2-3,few,CSESHRGSTDTQYF
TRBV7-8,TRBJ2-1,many,CASSPQLVGAYNEQFF
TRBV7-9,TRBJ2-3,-,CASSGVGGTSTDTQYF
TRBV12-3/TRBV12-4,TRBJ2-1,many,CASSFRTSGRLAEQFF
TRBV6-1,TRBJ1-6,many,CASTSPGHFSPLHF
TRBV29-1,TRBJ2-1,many,CSVMGLAGAFEQFF
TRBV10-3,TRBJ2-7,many,CAISEGQGYEQYF
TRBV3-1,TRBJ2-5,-,CASSQQGGRETQYF
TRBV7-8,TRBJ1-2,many,CASSSPGLDYGYTF
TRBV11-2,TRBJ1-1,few,CASSLVQTGIRGAFF
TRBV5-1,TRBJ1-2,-,CASSLGTGPYGYTF
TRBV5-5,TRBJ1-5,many,CASSWEDRDNQPQHF
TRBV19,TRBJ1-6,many,CASSINGGSSPLHF
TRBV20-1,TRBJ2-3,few,CSATDTDTQYF
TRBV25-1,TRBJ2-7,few,CASSDSPGAAIYEQYF
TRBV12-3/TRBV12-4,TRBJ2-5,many,CASSEPGRLVETQYF
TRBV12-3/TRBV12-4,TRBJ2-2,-,CASSRGQESAGELFF
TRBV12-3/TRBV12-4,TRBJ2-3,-,CASSLNVRVSDTQYF
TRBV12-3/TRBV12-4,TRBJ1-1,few,CASIGSQLNTEAFF
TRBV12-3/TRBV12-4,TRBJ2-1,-,CASSPGGSGGTYNEQFF
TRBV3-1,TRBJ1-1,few,CASSFAGTGEAFF